These T cell receptor beta chains were read from a single sample in a study of blood T cell repertoires in COVID-19. Sequenced by immunoSEQ multiplex PCR; TCRdb stores in-frame clones only, minus some. The sample shows 100,000 to 150,000 clones, around 82% of them seen only once. Sequenced sample: peripheral blood. These receptors all stem from a man aged 55 to 70 with acute or convalescent COVID-19. Both conserved end residues are part of each CDR3. Fields, in order: D gene, J gene, clone size, V gene, CDR3 DNA, CDR3 protein. D genes are given only for firm matches. Some rows mark clone size as missing; the rest say once, few, many or name a class of expanded clone.

d_gene: NA
j_gene: TRBJ1-1
abundance: NA
v_gene: TRBV6-1
CDR3nt: TGTGCCAGCAGTGAAGGCGGTTTCACTGAAGCTTTCTTT
CDR3aa: CASSEGGFTEAFF

d_gene: TRBD2
j_gene: TRBJ2-5
abundance: NA
v_gene: TRBV6-5
CDR3nt: TGTGCCAGCAGTTACGGAGGCGGGAGGGTGGAGACCCAGTACTTC
CDR3aa: CASSYGGGRVETQYF

d_gene: NA
j_gene: TRBJ2-7
abundance: NA
v_gene: TRBV5-1
CDR3nt: TGCGCCAGCAGCTTGGGGACTAAGGGGCTCTACGAGCAGTACTTC
CDR3aa: CASSLGTKGLYEQYF

d_gene: NA
j_gene: TRBJ2-1
abundance: NA
v_gene: TRBV19
CDR3nt: TGTGCCAGTAGTATAGGGAAGATCGGGGAGGAGAACAATGAGCAGTTCTTC
CDR3aa: CASSIGKIGEENNEQFF

d_gene: TRBD1
j_gene: TRBJ2-7
abundance: NA
v_gene: TRBV28
CDR3nt: TGTGCCAGCAGTGAAGCCGGGACAGGAACCTCCTACGAGCAGTACTTC
CDR3aa: CASSEAGTGTSYEQYF

d_gene: NA
j_gene: TRBJ2-1
abundance: NA
v_gene: TRBV30
CDR3nt: TGTGCCTGGAGTGGAATTTGGGGAGACAATGAGCAGTTCTTC
CDR3aa: CAWSGIWGDNEQFF

d_gene: TRBD1
j_gene: TRBJ1-5
abundance: NA
v_gene: TRBV2
CDR3nt: TGTGCCAGCAGTCCAAGACAGGGAGATCAGCCCCAGCATTTT
CDR3aa: CASSPRQGDQPQHF

d_gene: NA
j_gene: TRBJ1-1
abundance: NA
v_gene: TRBV19
CDR3nt: TGTGCCAGTAGTATAGTGGGTCGCGGTGAAGCTTTCTTT
CDR3aa: CASSIVGRGEAFF

d_gene: TRBD1
j_gene: TRBJ1-5
abundance: medium-sized
v_gene: TRBV27
CDR3nt: TGTGCCAGCAGGGCCGGGACAGGGCACCAGCCCCAGCATTTT
CDR3aa: CASRAGTGHQPQHF

d_gene: NA
j_gene: TRBJ1-5
abundance: NA
v_gene: TRBV19
CDR3nt: TGTGCCAGTAGTATCCTGGAGGGCTTAGGTGGCAATCAGCCCCAGCATTTT
CDR3aa: CASSILEGLGGNQPQHF

d_gene: NA
j_gene: TRBJ2-3
abundance: NA
v_gene: TRBV5-4
CDR3nt: TGTGCCAGCAGCTTACAGGGAGATACGCAGTATTTT
CDR3aa: CASSLQGDTQYF

d_gene: NA
j_gene: TRBJ2-1
abundance: NA
v_gene: TRBV5-1
CDR3nt: TGCGCCAGCAGCTTGGGGCAGGGAACCTACAATGAGCAGTTCTTC
CDR3aa: CASSLGQGTYNEQFF

d_gene: TRBD1
j_gene: TRBJ1-2
abundance: few
v_gene: TRBV6-5
CDR3nt: TGTGCCAGCAGTTCGACAGGGAACTATGGCTACACCTTC
CDR3aa: CASSSTGNYGYTF

d_gene: NA
j_gene: TRBJ2-3
abundance: NA
v_gene: TRBV24-1
CDR3nt: TGTGCCACCAGTGATGTCCGACCGGGGGACACAGATACGCAGTATTTT
CDR3aa: CATSDVRPGDTDTQYF

d_gene: NA
j_gene: TRBJ2-3
abundance: NA
v_gene: TRBV5-4
CDR3nt: TGTGCCAGCAGCCTGGCGACAGATACGCAGTATTTT
CDR3aa: CASSLATDTQYF

d_gene: TRBD2
j_gene: TRBJ2-2
abundance: few
v_gene: TRBV3-1/TRBV3-2
CDR3nt: TGTGCCAGCAGCCCTATGTGGGAGGGCGGCACCGGGGAGCTGTTTTTT
CDR3aa: CASSPMWEGGTGELFF

d_gene: TRBD2
j_gene: TRBJ2-1
abundance: NA
v_gene: TRBV11-2
CDR3nt: TGTGCCAGCAGCTGGAGCGGGAGAGGCTACAATGAGCAGTTCTTC
CDR3aa: CASSWSGRGYNEQFF

d_gene: NA
j_gene: TRBJ2-2
abundance: NA
v_gene: TRBV5-1
CDR3nt: TGCGCCAGCAGCCTCGAGGGAAGGACCGGGGAGCTGTTTTTT
CDR3aa: CASSLEGRTGELFF

d_gene: NA
j_gene: TRBJ2-1
abundance: NA
v_gene: TRBV7-9
CDR3nt: TGTGCCAGCAGCTTAGGACAGCCGAACAATGAGCAGTTCTTC
CDR3aa: CASSLGQPNNEQFF

d_gene: NA
j_gene: TRBJ1-2
abundance: many
v_gene: TRBV5-6
CDR3nt: TGTGCCAGCAGCTTGGAACAGACAAGCTATGGCTACACCTTC
CDR3aa: CASSLEQTSYGYTF

d_gene: TRBD1
j_gene: TRBJ1-4
abundance: few
v_gene: TRBV5-6
CDR3nt: TGTGCCAGCAGCCGTGCAGGGACAGGGGGAATCGCAACTAATGAAAAACTGTTTTTT
CDR3aa: CASSRAGTGGIATNEKLFF

d_gene: NA
j_gene: TRBJ1-6
abundance: NA
v_gene: TRBV2
CDR3nt: TGTGCCAGCAGTCCTCGTGGGAGCTCCTATAATTCACCCCTCCACTTT
CDR3aa: CASSPRGSSYNSPLHF

d_gene: TRBD2
j_gene: TRBJ2-3
abundance: NA
v_gene: TRBV4-2
CDR3nt: TGTGCCAGCAGCTTCAAACTAGCGGGAGAGGGAGATACGCAGTATTTT
CDR3aa: CASSFKLAGEGDTQYF

d_gene: NA
j_gene: TRBJ1-1
abundance: NA
v_gene: TRBV7-8
CDR3nt: TGTGCCAGCAGCCTTGACCACGGAGGGAACACTGAAGCTTTCTTT
CDR3aa: CASSLDHGGNTEAFF

d_gene: TRBD1
j_gene: TRBJ2-7
abundance: NA
v_gene: TRBV15
CDR3nt: TGTGCCACCAGCCCGGGACAGGGGTTCTACGAGCAGTACTTC
CDR3aa: CATSPGQGFYEQYF

d_gene: NA
j_gene: TRBJ1-1
abundance: NA
v_gene: TRBV18
CDR3nt: TGTGCCAGCTCACCGAAGCGGGGGGCAAGTACTGAAGCTTTCTTT
CDR3aa: CASSPKRGASTEAFF

d_gene: NA
j_gene: TRBJ2-3
abundance: NA
v_gene: TRBV9
CDR3nt: TGTGCCAGCAGCGTTATTGAGGGCCGGGTCGGTACGCAGTATTTT
CDR3aa: CASSVIEGRVGTQYF

d_gene: NA
j_gene: TRBJ1-2
abundance: NA
v_gene: TRBV28
CDR3nt: TGTGCCAGCACACAGGGTGCTAACTATGGCTACACCTTC
CDR3aa: CASTQGANYGYTF

d_gene: TRBD1
j_gene: TRBJ1-2
abundance: NA
v_gene: TRBV5-1
CDR3nt: TGCGCCAGCAGCCCGGGGACAGGGATCGCACAGGGGGACGGCTACACCTTC
CDR3aa: CASSPGTGIAQGDGYTF

d_gene: TRBD2
j_gene: TRBJ2-5
abundance: NA
v_gene: TRBV29-1
CDR3nt: TGCAGCGTTGTTACTAGCGGGGTCCTGGAGACCCAGTACTTC
CDR3aa: CSVVTSGVLETQYF

d_gene: TRBD1
j_gene: TRBJ2-5
abundance: NA
v_gene: TRBV5-1
CDR3nt: TGCGCCAGCAGCACCACAGGGGGTATAGGGGAGACCCAGTACTTC
CDR3aa: CASSTTGGIGETQYF

d_gene: NA
j_gene: TRBJ2-7
abundance: NA
v_gene: TRBV21-1
CDR3nt: TGTGCCAGCAGGAGGGGGCCGATTTACGAGCAGTACTTC
CDR3aa: CASRRGPIYEQYF

d_gene: NA
j_gene: TRBJ2-5
abundance: NA
v_gene: TRBV5-1
CDR3nt: TGCGCCAGCAGCTCCACTAGAGAAGAGACCCAGTACTTC
CDR3aa: CASSSTREETQYF

d_gene: TRBD1
j_gene: TRBJ2-6
abundance: NA
v_gene: TRBV19
CDR3nt: TGTGCCAGTAGCCGCCCGGGACAGGGCTCTGGGGCCAACGTCCTGACTTTC
CDR3aa: CASSRPGQGSGANVLTF

d_gene: NA
j_gene: TRBJ2-2
abundance: NA
v_gene: TRBV11-2
CDR3nt: TGTGCCAGCAGCTTTTACAACGCGAACACCGGGGAGCTGTTTTTT
CDR3aa: CASSFYNANTGELFF

d_gene: TRBD1
j_gene: TRBJ2-3
abundance: NA
v_gene: TRBV3-1/TRBV3-2
CDR3nt: TGTGCCAGCAGCTCACAGGGGTCTGGCACAGATACGCAGTATTTT
CDR3aa: CASSSQGSGTDTQYF

d_gene: TRBD1
j_gene: TRBJ2-2
abundance: NA
v_gene: TRBV5-1
CDR3nt: TGCGCCAGCAGCTTGGGACAGGGGGGCACCGGGGAGCTGTTTTTT
CDR3aa: CASSLGQGGTGELFF

d_gene: NA
j_gene: TRBJ2-5
abundance: NA
v_gene: TRBV12-2
CDR3nt: TGTGCAAGTCGGTTGGGCTACGAAGAGACCCAGTACTTC
CDR3aa: CASRLGYEETQYF

d_gene: TRBD1
j_gene: TRBJ1-2
abundance: NA
v_gene: TRBV5-1
CDR3nt: TGCGCCAGCAGCAACCGGGACAGGGATGTTATGGGTGGCTACACCTTC
CDR3aa: CASSNRDRDVMGGYTF

d_gene: TRBD1
j_gene: TRBJ1-6
abundance: NA
v_gene: TRBV27
CDR3nt: TGTGCCAGCAGTCCCGGACAGGGGGTTTTCTCCTATAATTCACCCCTCCACTTT
CDR3aa: CASSPGQGVFSYNSPLHF